This T cell receptor (beta chain) was observed in a study of blood T cell repertoires in COVID-19. Study-wide background: Italy, Spain and the United States were the sources of the convalescent and acute COVID-19 samples.

The length of the CDR3 is 13 residues. Germline CDR1 SGHNT, CDR2 YYREEE (reference sequence). Trimming left V 1 base short and J 6 bases short, with 10 bases between. Sequencing used immunoSEQ multiplex PCR; TCRdb keeps in-frame clones, though not all of them. The sample yields approximately 230,000 clones, around 90% seen once. The specimen sequenced was peripheral blood. The receptor's source is an elderly man with acute or convalescent COVID-19. The chain is built from TRBV5-4 and TRBJ1-2; a possible D gene is TRBD1 (6 bases). CDR3: CASSLRGGNGYTF. The CDR3 nucleotides read TGTGCCAGCAGCTTGAGAGGGGGAAATGGCTACACCTTC.